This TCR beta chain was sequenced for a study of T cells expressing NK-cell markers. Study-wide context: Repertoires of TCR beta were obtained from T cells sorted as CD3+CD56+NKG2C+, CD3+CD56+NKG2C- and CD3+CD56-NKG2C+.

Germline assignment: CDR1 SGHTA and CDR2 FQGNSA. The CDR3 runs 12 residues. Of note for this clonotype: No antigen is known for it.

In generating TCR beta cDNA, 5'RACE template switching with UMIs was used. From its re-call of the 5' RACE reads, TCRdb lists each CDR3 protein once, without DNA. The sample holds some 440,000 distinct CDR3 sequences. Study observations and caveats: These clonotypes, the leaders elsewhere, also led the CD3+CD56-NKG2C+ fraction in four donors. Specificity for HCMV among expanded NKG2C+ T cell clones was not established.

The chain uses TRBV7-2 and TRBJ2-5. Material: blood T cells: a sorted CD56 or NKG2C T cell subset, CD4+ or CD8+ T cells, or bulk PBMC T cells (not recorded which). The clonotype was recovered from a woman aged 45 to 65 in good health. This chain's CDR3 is CASSLPSGTQYF.